This TCR beta chain was retrieved from a study of technical replicates of blood from several donors. CDR1 is SGDLS, CDR2 YYNGEE, per germline. The CDR3 consists of 13 residues. Trimming cost V 2 bases and J 3 bases; bases outside gene matches: 1. Profiled with immunoSEQ multiplex PCR; TCRdb holds only in-frame clones, not every one. The sample holds around 93,000 clones, around 95% seen once. Sequences were obtained from T cells isolated from PBMCs. The receptor was derived from a human donor in good health. The J gene is TRBJ1-2, the V gene TRBV9; 7 bases are a match to TRBD1. The CDR3 loop is CASSVTGDYGYTF. CDR3 nucleotides: TGTGCCAGCAGCGTTACAGGGGACTATGGCTACACCTTC.